Following are 16 T cell receptor beta chains from one sample sequenced in a study of cytomegalovirus exposure and HLA in healthy donors. Researchers ran the PCR with 60 Vbeta and 13 Jbeta primers. Some clones are missing from TCRdb's copy, which holds only in-frame ones; the method was immunoSEQ multiplex PCR. The table has about 80,000 clones, over 70% seen once; the top ten hold around 7%. The sample taken for sequencing was PBMCs. These receptor sequences come from a woman aged 35 to 49 in good health and CMV-seronegative.

The V gene is TRBV19, the J gene TRBJ1-2; 9 bases are shared with TRBD1. This CDR3 has 14 amino acids. Losses at the gene ends were 5 bases for V and 7 bases for J; bases not matched to a gene: 8. Per germline, CDR1 LNHDA and CDR2 SQIVND (reference sequence). CDR3 bases: TGTGCCAGTAGTCTCCGGGACAGGGTGTTTGGCTACACCTTC. This encodes CASSLRDRVFGYTF.

CDR3 nucleotides: TGTGCCAGCAGCTCTCGGACAAACGAGCAGTACTTC. Its protein product is CASSSRTNEQYF. The V gene is TRBV11-2, the J gene TRBJ2-5; possible D gene TRBD1, 5 bases. Judging by the DNA end, TRBJ2-7 fits better; the J call may be wrong. The CDR3 runs 12 residues. Per germline, CDR1 SGHAT and CDR2 FQNNGV.

V usage is TRBV30 and J usage is TRBJ2-1; D may be TRBD2 (6 bases). The germline CDR1 and CDR2 sequences are GTSNPN and SVGIG (reference sequence). This CDR3 has 13 amino acids. With 8 bases removed from V and 8 bases from J, the gap between germline ends came to 19 bases. The CDR3 is CAKNVGWEDEQFF. In DNA form, the CDR3 reads TGTGCCAAGAACGTCGGGTGGGAGGATGAGCAGTTCTTC. Full variable domain (outside the CDR3, taken from reference TRBV30 and TRBJ2-1): SQTIHQWPATLVQPVGSPLSLECTVEGTSNPNLYWYRQAAGRGLQLLFYSVGIGQISSEVPQNLSASRPQDRQFILSSKKLLLSDSGFYLCAKNVGWEDEQFFGPGTRLTVL.

The chain combines TRBV27 with TRBJ1-5, with 9 bases identical to TRBD1. Germline CDR1 MNHEY, CDR2 SMNVEV (reference sequence). Losses at the gene ends were 5 bases for V and 6 bases for J; bases not matched to a gene: 8. The CDR3 runs to 15 residues. CDR3 residues: CASSITGGARQPQHF. The CDR3, as DNA: TGTGCCAGCAGTATTACAGGGGGCGCGCGTCAGCCCCAGCATTTT.

The CDR3 is CASSFYGGDEQFF. DNA for the CDR3: TGTGCCAGCAGTTTTTATGGCGGTGATGAGCAGTTCTTC. The chain employs TRBV27 and TRBJ2-1; D not certain. The CDR3 consists of 13 residues. Germline V gives CDR1 MNHEY, CDR2 SMNVEV (reference sequence). V lost 3 bases and J 8 bases, leaving 11 bases between the germline ends.

The chain carries TRBV7-8 and TRBJ1-5; 8 bases align to TRBD1. Germline lookup yields CDR1 SGHVS and CDR2 FQNEAQ. J gave up 2 bases and V 5 bases, and 8 bases lay outside the gene matches. The CDR3 consists of 16 residues. DNA for the CDR3: TGTGCCAGCAGCCCCCGGCCGACAGGGGGCAATCAGCCCCAGCATTTT. Amino acid sequence: CASSPRPTGGNQPQHF.

The chain combines TRBV7-3 with TRBJ2-3; 7 bases line up with TRBD1. Per the germline V gene, CDR1 is SGHTA and CDR2 is FQGTGA. CDR3 size: 16 residues. V lost 4 bases and J lost 2; bases outside the gene matches: 9. Written as DNA, the CDR3 is TGTGCCAGCAGCTCCCAACAAGGGGGCTTCACAGATACGCAGTATTTT. Translating it yields CASSSQQGGFTDTQYF.

The V and J genes are TRBV2 and TRBJ2-7, with D unresolved. The germline V and J ends were trimmed by 5 bases and 7 bases, with 9 bases remaining between them. In germline, CDR1 is SNHLY, CDR2 FYNNEI. The CDR3 consists of 11 residues. CDR3 bases: TGTGCCAGCAGTCCAACATGGGAGCAGTACTTC. Translated: CASSPTWEQYF.

This sequence joins TRBV19 and TRBJ1-5, with TRBD1 matching 8 bases. CDR1 is LNHDA and CDR2 is SQIVND in the germline V gene (reference sequence). The junction had 7 bases not matched to a gene; V was cut back by 5 bases and J by 7 bases. The CDR3 sequence is 14 residues long. This chain's CDR3 is CASSSDRGGQPQHF. The DNA for the CDR3 is TGTGCCAGTAGTTCTGACAGGGGTGGACAGCCCCAGCATTTT.

This chain joins TRBV4-1 and TRBJ2-5, with D unclear. V dropped 6 bases and J dropped 3 bases, with 2 bases sitting between them. The length of the CDR3 is 10 residues. Germline assignment: CDR1 MGHRA and CDR2 YSYEKL. The CDR3 reads CASSKETQYF. The CDR3, as DNA: TGCGCCAGCAGTAAAGAGACCCAGTACTTC.

The chain uses TRBV19 and TRBJ1-2; D might be TRBD1 (6 bases). The V gene's germline CDR1 is LNHDA and CDR2 SQIVND (reference sequence). CDR3 length: 12 residues. Trimming stripped 10 bases from V and 4 bases from J, with 13 bases between. CDR3 loop: CATARDTYGYTF. The CDR3 region has the DNA TGTGCCACAGCCCGGGACACCTATGGCTACACCTTC.

The chain joins TRBV19 to TRBJ2-5; 7 nucleotides agree with TRBD1. The CDR3 runs to 13 residues. V shed 5 bases, J shed 3 bases, and the junction held 3 bases outside the gene matches. The germline CDR1 and CDR2 sequences are LNHDA and SQIVND (reference sequence). CDR3 protein: CASSADREETQYF. In DNA form, the CDR3 reads TGTGCCAGTAGTGCCGACAGGGAAGAGACCCAGTACTTC.

This rearrangement joins TRBV28 to TRBJ2-4, with 8 bases identical to TRBD1. This CDR3 spans 12 amino acids. The germline V gene encodes CDR1 MDHEN and CDR2 SYDVKM. The V gene end was trimmed by 6 bases and the J gene end by 9 bases; junction bases not matched to a gene: 4. CDR3 region: CASRDRVGIQYF. The CDR3 region has the DNA TGTGCCAGCAGGGACAGGGTCGGCATTCAGTACTTC.

The rearrangement joins TRBV6-6 to TRBJ1-5, with 7 bases matching TRBD1. The germline gives CDR1 MNHNY, CDR2 SVGAGI (reference sequence). The CDR3 spans 14 residues. The J segment lost 7 bases and the V segment lost 1 base, leaving 4 bases of the junction unmatched. CDR3 DNA sequence: TGTGCCAGCAGTTACTATGACAGGGCGCAGCCCCAGCATTTT. Its protein is CASSYYDRAQPQHF.

J is TRBJ2-7 and V is TRBV7-9; possible D gene TRBD2, 6 bases. The CDR3 covers 16 residues. V lost 4 bases to trimming and J lost 3 bases, with 19 bases between them. Germline V lookup: CDR1 SEHNR, CDR2 FQNEAQ (reference sequence). The CDR3 region is CASSYLGRERVYEQYF. The DNA for the CDR3 is TGTGCCAGCAGCTACCTAGGACGGGAGAGAGTCTACGAGCAGTACTTC.

This clone was seen just once. This chain joins TRBV5-6 and TRBJ2-2, with 10 bases that match TRBD1. Germline lookup yields CDR1 SGHDT and CDR2 YYEEEE. The CDR3 covers 16 residues. The V segment lost 2 bases and the J segment 4 bases; nucleotides outside the gene matches: 5. The CDR3 bases are TGTGCCAGCAGCTTCCGGGACAGGGGACTCACCGGGGAGCTGTTTTTT. Protein sequence: CASSFRDRGLTGELFF. The full variable domain, with the rest looked up from reference TRBV5-6 and TRBJ2-2, is DAGVTQSPTHLIKTRGQQVTLRCSPKSGHDTVSWYQQALGQGPQFIFQYYEEEERQRGNFPDRFSGHQFPNYSSELNVNALLLGDSALYLCASSFRDRGLTGELFFGEGSRLTVL.